The next 2 T cell receptor beta chains were all read from a single sample in a study of blood T cell repertoires in COVID-19. The data were produced by immunoSEQ multiplex PCR, yet TCRdb's version contains in-frame clones alone and is incomplete. The sample yields about 350,000 clones, approximately 91% seen once. Sequencing used PBMCs or T cells enriched from blood (not recorded which). Receptor source: a woman aged 25 to 39 who had been exposed to COVID-19.

This chain joins TRBV7-3 and TRBJ1-3; D perhaps matches TRBD1 (5 bases). This CDR3 region has 15 residues. Trimming removed 5 bases from V and 0 bases from J, with 11 bases in between. Germline V lookup: CDR1 SGHTA, CDR2 FQGTGA. DNA of the CDR3: TGTGCCAGCAGCCAGGGACTTTACTCTGGAAACACCATATATTTT. Encoded protein: CASSQGLYSGNTIYF.

This chain joins TRBV6-2 or TRBV6-3 and TRBJ1-1, with TRBD1 matching 9 bases. The V and J ends lost 5 bases and 0 bases, in that order; junction bases with no gene match: 4. Germline CDR1 MNHEY, CDR2 SVGEGT. The CDR3 is 15 amino acids. In nucleotides, the CDR3 is TGTGCCAGCAGTCCCGGACAGGGGCTGAACACTGAAGCTTTCTTT. Its protein is CASSPGQGLNTEAFF.